This TCR beta chain originates from a study of cytomegalovirus exposure and HLA in healthy donors. Clones were sequenced by immunoSEQ multiplex PCR, and TCRdb holds only the in-frame ones, with some missing. Here the sample spans approximately 180,000 clones, around nine tenths being singletons. The germline V gene has CDR1 MNHEY and CDR2 SVGAGI. The CDR3 contains 14 residues. V lost 2 bases to trimming and J lost 5 bases; unmatched junction nucleotides: 5. Study-level findings and limits: The dataset shows that most TCR sequences were rare, while some public TCRs occurred in many donors. It was confirmed in vitro that a few of the CMV-associated chains were specific for CMV antigens. Cytomegalovirus association was assigned to under 200 TCR beta chains.

This clone was counted a single time. Its target is unknown. Sequenced input: PBMCs. This receptor was identified in a woman aged 25 to 45 in good health and CMV-seronegative. This chain links TRBV6-5 with TRBJ1-2; 7 nucleotides align to TRBD1. The CDR3 spells CASSYRGLEYGYTF. The CDR3 DNA is TGTGCCAGCAGTTACAGGGGGCTAGAGTATGGCTACACCTTC.